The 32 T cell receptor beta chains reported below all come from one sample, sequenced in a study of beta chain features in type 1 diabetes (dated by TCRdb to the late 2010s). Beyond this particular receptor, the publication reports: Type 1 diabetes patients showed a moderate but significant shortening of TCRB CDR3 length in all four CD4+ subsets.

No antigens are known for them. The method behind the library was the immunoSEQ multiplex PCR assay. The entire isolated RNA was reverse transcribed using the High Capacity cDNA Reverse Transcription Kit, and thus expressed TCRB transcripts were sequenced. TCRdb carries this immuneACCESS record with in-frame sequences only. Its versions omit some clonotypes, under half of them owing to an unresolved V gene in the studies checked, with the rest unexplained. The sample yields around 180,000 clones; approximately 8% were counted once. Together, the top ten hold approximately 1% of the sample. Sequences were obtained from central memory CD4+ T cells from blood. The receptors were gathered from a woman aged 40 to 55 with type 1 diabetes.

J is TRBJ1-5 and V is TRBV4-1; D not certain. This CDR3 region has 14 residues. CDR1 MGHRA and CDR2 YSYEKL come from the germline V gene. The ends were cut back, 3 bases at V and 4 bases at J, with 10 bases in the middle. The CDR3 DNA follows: TGCGCCAGCAGCCACGAACCGGTGAATCAGCCCCAGCATTTT. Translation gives CASSHEPVNQPQHF.

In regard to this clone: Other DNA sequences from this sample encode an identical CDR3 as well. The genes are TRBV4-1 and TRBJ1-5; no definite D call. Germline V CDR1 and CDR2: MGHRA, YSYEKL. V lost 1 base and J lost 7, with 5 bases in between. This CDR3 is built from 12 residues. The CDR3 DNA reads TGCGCCAGCAGCCAAGCAGGACAGCCCCAGCATTTT. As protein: CASSQAGQPQHF.

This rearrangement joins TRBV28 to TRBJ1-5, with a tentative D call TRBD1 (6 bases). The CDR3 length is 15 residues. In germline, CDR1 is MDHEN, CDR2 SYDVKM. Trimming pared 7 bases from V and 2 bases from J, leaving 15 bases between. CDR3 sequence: CASTQGGAGNQPQHF. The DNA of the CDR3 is TGTGCCAGCACCCAAGGGGGAGCCGGCAATCAGCCCCAGCATTTT.

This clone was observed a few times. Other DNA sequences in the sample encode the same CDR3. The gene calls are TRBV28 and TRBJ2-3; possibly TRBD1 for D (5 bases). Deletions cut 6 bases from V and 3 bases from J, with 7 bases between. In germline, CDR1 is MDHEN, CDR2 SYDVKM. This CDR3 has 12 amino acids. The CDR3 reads CASSPGTDTQYF. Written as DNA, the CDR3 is TGTGCCAGCAGCCCAGGGACAGATACGCAGTATTTT.

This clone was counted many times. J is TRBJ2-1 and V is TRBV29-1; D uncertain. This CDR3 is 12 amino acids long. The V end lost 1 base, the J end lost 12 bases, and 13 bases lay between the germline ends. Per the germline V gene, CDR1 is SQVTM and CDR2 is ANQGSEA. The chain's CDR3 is CSVEVSSQRQFF. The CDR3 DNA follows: TGCAGCGTTGAAGTTAGTAGCCAGCGGCAGTTCTTC.

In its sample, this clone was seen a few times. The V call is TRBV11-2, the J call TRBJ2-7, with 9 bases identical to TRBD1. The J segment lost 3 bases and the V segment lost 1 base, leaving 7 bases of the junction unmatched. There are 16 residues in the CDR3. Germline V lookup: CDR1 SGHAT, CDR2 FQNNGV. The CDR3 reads CASSLVSTGGFYEQYF. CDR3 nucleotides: TGTGCCAGCAGCTTAGTCTCGACAGGGGGTTTCTACGAGCAGTACTTC. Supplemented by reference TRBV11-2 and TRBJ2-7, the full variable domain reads EAGVAQSPRYKIIEKRQSVAFWCNPISGHATLYWYQQILGQGPKLLIQFQNNGVVDDSQLPKDRFSAERLKGVDSTLKIQPAKLEDSAVYLCASSLVSTGGFYEQYFGPGTRLTVT.

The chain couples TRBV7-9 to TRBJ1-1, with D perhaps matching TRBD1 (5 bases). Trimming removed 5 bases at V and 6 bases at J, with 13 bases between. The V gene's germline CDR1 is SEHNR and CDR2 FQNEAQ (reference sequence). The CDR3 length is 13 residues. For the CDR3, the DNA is TGTGCCAGCAGCCACACGGGGGACCCTGAAGCTTTCTTT. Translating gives CASSHTGDPEAFF. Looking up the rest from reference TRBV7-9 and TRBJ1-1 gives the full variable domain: DTGVSQNPRHKITKRGQNVTFRCDPISEHNRLYWYRQTLGQGPEFLTYFQNEAQLEKSRLLSDRFSAERPKGSFSTLEIQRTEQGDSAMYLCASSHTGDPEAFFGQGTRLTVV.

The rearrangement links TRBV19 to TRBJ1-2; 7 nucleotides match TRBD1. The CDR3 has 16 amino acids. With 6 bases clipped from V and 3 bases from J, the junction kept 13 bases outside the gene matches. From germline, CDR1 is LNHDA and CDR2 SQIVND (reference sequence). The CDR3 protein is CASRRDSGRDYYGYTF. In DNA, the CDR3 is TGTGCCAGTAGGAGGGACAGTGGACGGGACTACTATGGCTACACCTTC.

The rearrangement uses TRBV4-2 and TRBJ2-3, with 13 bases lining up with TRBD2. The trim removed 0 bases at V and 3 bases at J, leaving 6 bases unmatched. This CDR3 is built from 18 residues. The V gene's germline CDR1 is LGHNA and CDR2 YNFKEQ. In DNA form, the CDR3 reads TGTGCCAGCAGCCAAGAGCTGCTGACTAGCGGGAGGACAGATACGCAGTATTTT. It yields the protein CASSQELLTSGRTDTQYF.

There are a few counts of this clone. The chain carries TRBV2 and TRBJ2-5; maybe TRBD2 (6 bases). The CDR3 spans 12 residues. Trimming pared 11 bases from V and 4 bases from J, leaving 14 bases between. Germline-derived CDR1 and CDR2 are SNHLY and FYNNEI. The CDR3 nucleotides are TGTGCCGCACGGCTGGGGGGAGAGACCCAGTACTTC. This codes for CAARLGGETQYF.

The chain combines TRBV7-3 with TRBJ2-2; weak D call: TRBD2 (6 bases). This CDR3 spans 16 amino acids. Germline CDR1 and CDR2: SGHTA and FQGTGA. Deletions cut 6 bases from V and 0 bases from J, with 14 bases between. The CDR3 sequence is CASSPWGTSNTGELFF. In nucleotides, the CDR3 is TGTGCCAGCAGTCCCTGGGGGACTTCGAACACCGGGGAGCTGTTTTTT.

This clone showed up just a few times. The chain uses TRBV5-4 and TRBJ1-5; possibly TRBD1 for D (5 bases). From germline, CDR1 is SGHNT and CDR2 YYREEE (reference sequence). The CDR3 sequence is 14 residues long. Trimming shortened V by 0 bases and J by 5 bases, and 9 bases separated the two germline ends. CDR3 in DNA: TGTGCCAGCAGCTTGGCCGGGGGGGATCAGCCCCAGCATTTT. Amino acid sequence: CASSLAGGDQPQHF.

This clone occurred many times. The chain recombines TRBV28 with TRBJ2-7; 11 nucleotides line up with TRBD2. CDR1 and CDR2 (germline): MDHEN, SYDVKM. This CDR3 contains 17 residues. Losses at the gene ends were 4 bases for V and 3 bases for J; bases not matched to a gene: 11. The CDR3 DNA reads TGTGCCAGCAGTTCCCCTACTAGCGGGAGTGGCGGCTACGAGCAGTACTTC. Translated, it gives CASSSPTSGSGGYEQYF.

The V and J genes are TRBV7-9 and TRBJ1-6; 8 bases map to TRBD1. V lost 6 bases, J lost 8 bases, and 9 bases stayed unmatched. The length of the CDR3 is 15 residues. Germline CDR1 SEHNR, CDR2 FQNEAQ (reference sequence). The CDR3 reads CASRATGVEYSPLHF. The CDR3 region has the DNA TGTGCCAGCAGAGCGACAGGGGTCGAATATTCACCCCTCCACTTT.

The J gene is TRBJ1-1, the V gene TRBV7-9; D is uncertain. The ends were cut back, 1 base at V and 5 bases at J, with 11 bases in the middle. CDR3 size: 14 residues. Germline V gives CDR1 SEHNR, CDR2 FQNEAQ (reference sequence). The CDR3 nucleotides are TGTGCCAGCAGCTTAGACGGGGATGGGACTGAAGCTTTCTTT. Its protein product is CASSLDGDGTEAFF.

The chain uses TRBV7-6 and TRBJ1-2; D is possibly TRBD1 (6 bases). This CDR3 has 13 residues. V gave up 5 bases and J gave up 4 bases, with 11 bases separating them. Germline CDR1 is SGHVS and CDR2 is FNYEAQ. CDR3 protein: CASSPRDTYGYTF. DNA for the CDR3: TGTGCCAGCAGCCCCCGGGACACCTATGGCTACACCTTC.

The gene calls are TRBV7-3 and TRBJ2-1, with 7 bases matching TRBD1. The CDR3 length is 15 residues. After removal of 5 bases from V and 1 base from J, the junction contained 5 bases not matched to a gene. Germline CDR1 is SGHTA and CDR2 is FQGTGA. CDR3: CASSQGVASYNEQFF. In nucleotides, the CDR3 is TGTGCCAGCAGCCAGGGGGTAGCATCCTACAATGAGCAGTTCTTC.

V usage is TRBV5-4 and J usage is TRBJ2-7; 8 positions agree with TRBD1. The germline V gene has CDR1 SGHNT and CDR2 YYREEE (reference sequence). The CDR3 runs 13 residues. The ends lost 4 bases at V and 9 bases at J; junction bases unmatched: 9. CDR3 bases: TGTGCCAGCAGCCCGAGGACAGGGACAGGGCAGTACTTC. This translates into CASSPRTGTGQYF.

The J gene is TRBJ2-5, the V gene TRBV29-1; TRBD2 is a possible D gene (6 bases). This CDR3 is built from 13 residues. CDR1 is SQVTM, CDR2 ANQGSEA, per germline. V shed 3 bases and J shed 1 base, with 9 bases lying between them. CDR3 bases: TGCAGCGTTGACGGAGGGGTCCAAGAGACCCAGTACTTC. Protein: CSVDGGVQETQYF.

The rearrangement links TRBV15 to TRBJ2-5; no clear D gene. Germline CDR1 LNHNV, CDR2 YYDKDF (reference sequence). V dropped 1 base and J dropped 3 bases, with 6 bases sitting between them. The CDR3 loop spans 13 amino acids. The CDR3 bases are TGTGCCACCAGCAGAGTAGGAGAAGAGACCCAGTACTTC. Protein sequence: CATSRVGEETQYF.

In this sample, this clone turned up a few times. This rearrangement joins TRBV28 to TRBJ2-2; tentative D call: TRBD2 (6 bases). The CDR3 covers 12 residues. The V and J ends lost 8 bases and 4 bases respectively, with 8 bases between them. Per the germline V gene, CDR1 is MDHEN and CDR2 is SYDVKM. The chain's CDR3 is CASVGGTGELFF. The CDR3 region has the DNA TGTGCCAGCGTGGGGGGCACCGGGGAGCTGTTTTTT.

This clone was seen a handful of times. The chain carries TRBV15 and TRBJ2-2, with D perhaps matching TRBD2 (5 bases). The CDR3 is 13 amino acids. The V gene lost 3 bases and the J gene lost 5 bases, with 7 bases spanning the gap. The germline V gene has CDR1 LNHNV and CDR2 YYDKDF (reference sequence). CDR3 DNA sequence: TGTGCCACCAGCAGGGAGGCTACCGGGGAGCTGTTTTTT. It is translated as CATSREATGELFF.

CDR3: CASSPQQGLYGYTF. CDR3 DNA: TGTGCCAGCAGCCCACAACAGGGCCTCTATGGCTACACCTTC. The chain recombines TRBV7-9 with TRBJ1-2, with D perhaps TRBD1 (6 bases). The CDR3 sequence is 14 residues long. Trimming left V 5 bases short and J 4 bases short, with 14 bases between. CDR1 SEHNR and CDR2 FQNEAQ come from the germline V gene (reference sequence).

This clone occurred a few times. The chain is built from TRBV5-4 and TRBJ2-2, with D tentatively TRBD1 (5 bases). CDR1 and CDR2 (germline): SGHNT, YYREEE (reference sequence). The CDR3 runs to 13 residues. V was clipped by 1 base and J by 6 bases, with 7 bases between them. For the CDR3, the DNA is TGTGCCAGCAGCTTGAAAGGGGCCGGGGAGCTGTTTTTT. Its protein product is CASSLKGAGELFF. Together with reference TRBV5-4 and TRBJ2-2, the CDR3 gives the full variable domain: ETGVTQSPTHLIKTRGQQVTLRCSSQSGHNTVSWYQQALGQGPQFIFQYYREEENGRGNFPPRFSGLQFPNYSSELNVNALELDDSALYLCASSLKGAGELFFGEGSRLTVL.

CDR3 in DNA: TGTGCCAGCAGTTCCCTGGGACTAGCGGGAGAGTATGAGCAGTTCTTC. Protein sequence: CASSSLGLAGEYEQFF. This rearrangement joins TRBV28 to TRBJ2-1; 14 bases are shared with TRBD2. V lost 4 bases and J lost 8; bases outside the gene matches: 7. CDR3 length: 16 residues. CDR1 MDHEN and CDR2 SYDVKM come from the germline V gene.

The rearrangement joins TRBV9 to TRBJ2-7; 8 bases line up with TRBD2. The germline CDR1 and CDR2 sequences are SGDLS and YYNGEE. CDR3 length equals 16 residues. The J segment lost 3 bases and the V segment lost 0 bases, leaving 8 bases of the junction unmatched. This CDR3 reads CASSVGGSGELYEQYF. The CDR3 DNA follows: TGTGCCAGCAGCGTAGGGGGTAGCGGGGAGCTCTACGAGCAGTACTTC.

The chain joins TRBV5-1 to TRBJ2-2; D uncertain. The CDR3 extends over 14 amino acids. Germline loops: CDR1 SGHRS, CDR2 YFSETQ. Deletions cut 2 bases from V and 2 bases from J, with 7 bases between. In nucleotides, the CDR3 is TGCGCCAGCAGCTTTCTAGGAAACACCGGGGAGCTGTTTTTT. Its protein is CASSFLGNTGELFF.

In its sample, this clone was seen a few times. In DNA, the CDR3 is TGTGCCAGCAGCTTGGGACTAGCGGGGAGTGAGCAGTTCTTC. Translating it yields CASSLGLAGSEQFF. V usage is TRBV5-4 and J usage is TRBJ2-1, with 11 bases identical to TRBD2. The germline V gene has CDR1 SGHNT and CDR2 YYREEE (reference sequence). V was pared by 0 bases and J by 9 bases, with 2 bases of the junction left unmatched. The CDR3 has 14 residues.

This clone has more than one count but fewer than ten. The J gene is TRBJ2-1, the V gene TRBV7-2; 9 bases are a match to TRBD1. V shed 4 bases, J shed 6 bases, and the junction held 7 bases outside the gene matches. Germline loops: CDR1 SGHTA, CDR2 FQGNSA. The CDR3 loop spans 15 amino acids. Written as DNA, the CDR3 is TGTGCCAGCAGCTCGGGACAGGGCCAGTTCAATGAGCAGTTCTTC. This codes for CASSSGQGQFNEQFF.

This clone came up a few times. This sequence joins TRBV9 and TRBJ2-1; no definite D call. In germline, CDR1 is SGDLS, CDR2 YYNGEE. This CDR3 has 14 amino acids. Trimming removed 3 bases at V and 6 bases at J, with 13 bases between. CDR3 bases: TGTGCCAGCAGCGACGCCCGAGGAGCCAATGAGCAGTTCTTC. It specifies CASSDARGANEQFF.

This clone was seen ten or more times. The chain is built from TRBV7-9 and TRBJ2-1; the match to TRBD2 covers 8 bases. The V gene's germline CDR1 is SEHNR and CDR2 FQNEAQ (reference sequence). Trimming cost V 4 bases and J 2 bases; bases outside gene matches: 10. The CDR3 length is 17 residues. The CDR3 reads CASSSPLGGGTYNEQFF. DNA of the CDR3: TGTGCCAGCAGCTCACCCCTCGGCGGGGGGACCTACAATGAGCAGTTCTTC.

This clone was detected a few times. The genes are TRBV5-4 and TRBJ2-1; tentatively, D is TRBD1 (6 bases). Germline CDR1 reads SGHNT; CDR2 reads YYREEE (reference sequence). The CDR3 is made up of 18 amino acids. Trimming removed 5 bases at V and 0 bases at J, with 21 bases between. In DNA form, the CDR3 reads TGTGCCAGCAGTGGTCGTGGGGGCACTGGGCTCTCCTACAATGAGCAGTTCTTC. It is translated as CASSGRGGTGLSYNEQFF. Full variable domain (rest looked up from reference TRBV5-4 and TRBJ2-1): ETGVTQSPTHLIKTRGQQVTLRCSSQSGHNTVSWYQQALGQGPQFIFQYYREEENGRGNFPPRFSGLQFPNYSSELNVNALELDDSALYLCASSGRGGTGLSYNEQFFGPGTRLTVL.